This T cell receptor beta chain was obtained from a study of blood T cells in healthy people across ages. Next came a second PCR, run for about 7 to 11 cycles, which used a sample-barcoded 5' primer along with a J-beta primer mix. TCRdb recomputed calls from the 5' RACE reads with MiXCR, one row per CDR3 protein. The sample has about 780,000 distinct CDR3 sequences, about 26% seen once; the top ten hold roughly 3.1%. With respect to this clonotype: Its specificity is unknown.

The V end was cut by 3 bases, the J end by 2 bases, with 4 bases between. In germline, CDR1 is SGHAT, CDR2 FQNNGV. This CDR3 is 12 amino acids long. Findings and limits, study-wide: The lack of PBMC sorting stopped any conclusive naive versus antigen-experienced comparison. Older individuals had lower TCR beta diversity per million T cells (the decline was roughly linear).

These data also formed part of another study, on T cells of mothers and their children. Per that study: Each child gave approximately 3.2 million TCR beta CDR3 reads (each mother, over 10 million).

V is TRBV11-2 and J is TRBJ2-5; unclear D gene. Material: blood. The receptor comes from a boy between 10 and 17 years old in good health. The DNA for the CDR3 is TGTGCCAGCAGCTTCCAACAAGAGACCCAGTACTTC. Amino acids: CASSFQQETQYF.